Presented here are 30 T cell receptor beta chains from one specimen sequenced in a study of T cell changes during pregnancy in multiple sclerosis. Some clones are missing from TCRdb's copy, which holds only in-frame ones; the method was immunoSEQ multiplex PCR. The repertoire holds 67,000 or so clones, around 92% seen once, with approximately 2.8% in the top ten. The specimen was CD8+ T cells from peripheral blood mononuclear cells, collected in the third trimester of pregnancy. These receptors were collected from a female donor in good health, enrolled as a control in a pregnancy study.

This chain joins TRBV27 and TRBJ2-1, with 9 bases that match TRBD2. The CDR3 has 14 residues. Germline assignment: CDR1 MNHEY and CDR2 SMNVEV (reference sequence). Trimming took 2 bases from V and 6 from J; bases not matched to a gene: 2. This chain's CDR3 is CASSLLAGTNEQFF. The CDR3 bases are TGTGCCAGCAGTTTACTAGCGGGGACCAATGAGCAGTTCTTC.

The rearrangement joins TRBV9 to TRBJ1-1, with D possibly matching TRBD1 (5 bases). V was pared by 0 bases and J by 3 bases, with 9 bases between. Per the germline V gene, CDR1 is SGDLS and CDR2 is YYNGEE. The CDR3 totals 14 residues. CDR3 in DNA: TGTGCCAGCAGCGTAGTAGGGGTAGACACTGAAGCTTTCTTT. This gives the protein CASSVVGVDTEAFF.

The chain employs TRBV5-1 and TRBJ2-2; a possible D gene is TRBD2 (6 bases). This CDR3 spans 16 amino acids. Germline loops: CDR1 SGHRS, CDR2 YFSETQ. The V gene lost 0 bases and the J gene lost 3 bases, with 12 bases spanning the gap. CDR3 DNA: TGCGCCAGCAGCTTGGAGAGTAGCGGATACACCGGGGAGCTGTTTTTT. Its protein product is CASSLESSGYTGELFF.

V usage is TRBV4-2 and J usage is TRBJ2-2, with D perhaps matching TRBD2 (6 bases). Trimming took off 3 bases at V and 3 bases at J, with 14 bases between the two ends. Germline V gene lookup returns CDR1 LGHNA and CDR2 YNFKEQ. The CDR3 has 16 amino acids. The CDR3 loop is CASSQAPSEDTGELFF. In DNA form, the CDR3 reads TGTGCCAGCAGCCAGGCGCCTAGCGAAGACACCGGGGAGCTGTTTTTT.

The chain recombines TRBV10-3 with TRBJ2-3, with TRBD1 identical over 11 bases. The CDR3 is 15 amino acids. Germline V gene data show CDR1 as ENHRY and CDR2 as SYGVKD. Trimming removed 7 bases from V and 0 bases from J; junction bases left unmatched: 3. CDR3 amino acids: CAITGTGGSTDTQYF. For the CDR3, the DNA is TGTGCCATCACCGGGACAGGGGGAAGCACAGATACGCAGTATTTT.

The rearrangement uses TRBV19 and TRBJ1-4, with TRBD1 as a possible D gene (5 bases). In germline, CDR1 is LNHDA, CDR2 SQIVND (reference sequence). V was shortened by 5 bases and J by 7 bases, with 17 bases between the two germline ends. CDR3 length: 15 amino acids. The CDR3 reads CASSELQGRSEKLFF. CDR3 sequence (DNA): TGTGCCAGTAGTGAACTGCAGGGCAGGAGTGAAAAACTGTTTTTT. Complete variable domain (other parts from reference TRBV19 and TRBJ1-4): DGGITQSPKYLFRKEGQNVTLSCEQNLNHDAMYWYRQDPGQGLRLIYYSQIVNDFQKGDIAEGYSVSREKKESFPLTVTSAQKNPTAFYLCASSELQGRSEKLFFGSGTQLSVL.

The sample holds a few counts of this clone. Here the CDR3 DNA reads TGTGCCTGGAGTGTAGGGACAGGGGGTCGGTACGAAGCTTTCTTT. Residues: CAWSVGTGGRYEAFF. V and J are TRBV30 and TRBJ1-1; 11 nucleotides align to TRBD1. This CDR3 contains 15 residues. The J segment lost 8 bases and the V segment lost 0 bases, leaving 8 bases of the junction unmatched. Germline-derived CDR1 and CDR2 are GTSNPN and SVGIG (reference sequence).

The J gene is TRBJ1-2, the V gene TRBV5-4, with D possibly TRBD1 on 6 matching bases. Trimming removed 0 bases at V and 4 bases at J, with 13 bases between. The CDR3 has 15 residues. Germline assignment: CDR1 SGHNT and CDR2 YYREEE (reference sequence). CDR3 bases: TGTGCCAGCAGCTTGGAGGCGGCGACAGGCTATGGCTACACCTTC. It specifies CASSLEAATGYGYTF. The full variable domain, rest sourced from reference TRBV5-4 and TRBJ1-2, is ETGVTQSPTHLIKTRGQQVTLRCSSQSGHNTVSWYQQALGQGPQFIFQYYREEENGRGNFPPRFSGLQFPNYSSELNVNALELDDSALYLCASSLEAATGYGYTFGSGTRLTVV.

The CDR3 DNA reads TGTGCCAGCAAGTTAGGGGGGGTCACTGAAGCTTTCTTT. Encoded protein: CASKLGGVTEAFF. The chain employs TRBV6-5 and TRBJ1-1, with D possibly matching TRBD1 (6 bases). The CDR3 covers 13 residues. Germline loops: CDR1 MNHEY, CDR2 SVGAGI. Trimming cost V 7 bases and J 4 bases, with 13 bases left between them.

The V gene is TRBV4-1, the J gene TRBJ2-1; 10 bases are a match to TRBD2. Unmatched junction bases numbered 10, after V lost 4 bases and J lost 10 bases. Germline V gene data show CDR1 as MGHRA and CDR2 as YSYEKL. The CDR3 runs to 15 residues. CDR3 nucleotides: TGCGCCAGCAGCCTGTGGGGAGCGGGGGGGCCGGAGCAGTTCTTC. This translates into CASSLWGAGGPEQFF.

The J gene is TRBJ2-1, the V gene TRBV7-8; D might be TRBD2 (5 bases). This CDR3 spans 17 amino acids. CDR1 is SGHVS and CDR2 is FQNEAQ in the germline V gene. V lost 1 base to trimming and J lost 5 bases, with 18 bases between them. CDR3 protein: CASSLDPRIGVNNEQFF. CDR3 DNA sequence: TGTGCCAGCAGCTTAGATCCGAGGATCGGGGTAAACAATGAGCAGTTCTTC.

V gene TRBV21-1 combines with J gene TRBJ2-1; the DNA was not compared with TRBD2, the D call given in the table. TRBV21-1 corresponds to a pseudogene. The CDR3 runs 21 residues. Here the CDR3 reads CASSKRRAVAGEHLKHNEQFF. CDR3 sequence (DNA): TGTGCCAGCAGCAAACGTAGGGCGGTGGCGGGGGAACACCTGAAACACAATGAGCAGTTCTTC.

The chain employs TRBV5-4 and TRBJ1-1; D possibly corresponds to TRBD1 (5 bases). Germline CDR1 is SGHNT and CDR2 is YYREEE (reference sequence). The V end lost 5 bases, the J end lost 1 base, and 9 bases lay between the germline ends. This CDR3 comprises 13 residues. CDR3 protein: CASRNDRNTEAFF. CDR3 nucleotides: TGTGCCAGCAGAAATGACAGGAACACTGAAGCTTTCTTT.

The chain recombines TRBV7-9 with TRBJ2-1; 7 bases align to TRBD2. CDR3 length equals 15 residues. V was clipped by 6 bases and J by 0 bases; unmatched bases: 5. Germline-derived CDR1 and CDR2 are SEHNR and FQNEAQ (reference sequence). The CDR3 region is CASRLAPSSYNEQFF. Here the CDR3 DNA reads TGTGCCAGCAGACTAGCGCCGAGCTCCTACAATGAGCAGTTCTTC.

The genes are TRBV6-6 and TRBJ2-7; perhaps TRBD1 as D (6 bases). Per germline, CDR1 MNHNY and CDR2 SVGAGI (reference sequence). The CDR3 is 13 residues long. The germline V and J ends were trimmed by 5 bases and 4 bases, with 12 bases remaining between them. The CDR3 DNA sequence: TGTGCCAGCAGTCCGGACAGCAGTTACGAGCAGTACTTC. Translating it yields CASSPDSSYEQYF.

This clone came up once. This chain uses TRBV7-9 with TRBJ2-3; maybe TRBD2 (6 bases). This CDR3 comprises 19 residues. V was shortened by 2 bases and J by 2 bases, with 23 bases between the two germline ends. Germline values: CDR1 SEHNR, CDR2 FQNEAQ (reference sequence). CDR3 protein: CASSLILTPSGPHTDTQYF. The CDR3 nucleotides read TGTGCCAGCAGCTTAATCCTCACCCCGAGCGGGCCGCACACAGATACGCAGTATTTT.

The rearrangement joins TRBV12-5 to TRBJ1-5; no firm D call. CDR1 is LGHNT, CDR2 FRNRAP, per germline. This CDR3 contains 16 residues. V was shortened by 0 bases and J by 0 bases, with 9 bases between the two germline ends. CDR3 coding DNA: TGTGCTAGTGGTTTGGTAACAGATTATAGCAATCAGCCCCAGCATTTT. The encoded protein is CASGLVTDYSNQPQHF.

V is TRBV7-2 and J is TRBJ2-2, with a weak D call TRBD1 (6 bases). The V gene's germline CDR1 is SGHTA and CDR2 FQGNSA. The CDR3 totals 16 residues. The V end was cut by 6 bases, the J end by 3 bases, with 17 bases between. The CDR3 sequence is CASSPDGGGYTGELFF. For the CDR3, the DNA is TGTGCCAGCAGTCCAGACGGTGGGGGCTACACCGGGGAGCTGTTTTTT.

CDR3 nucleotide sequence: TGTGCCATCTCCGGGACAGGGGTTTCACCCCTCCACTTT. As protein: CAISGTGVSPLHF. The chain has TRBV10-3 and TRBJ1-6, with TRBD1 identical over 10 bases. The V gene's germline CDR1 is ENHRY and CDR2 SYGVKD. The CDR3 is 13 residues long. The J segment lost 9 bases and the V segment lost 8 bases, leaving 4 bases of the junction unmatched.

CDR3 sequence (DNA): TGTGCCAGCAGTGAAGGACAGGGGCACATTCAGTACTTC. This translates into CASSEGQGHIQYF. This chain connects TRBV6-4 to TRBJ2-4, with TRBD1 identical over 9 bases. This CDR3 is 13 amino acids long. The V gene's germline CDR1 is MRHNA and CDR2 SNTAGT. Trimming cost V 3 bases and J 8 bases; bases outside gene matches: 2.

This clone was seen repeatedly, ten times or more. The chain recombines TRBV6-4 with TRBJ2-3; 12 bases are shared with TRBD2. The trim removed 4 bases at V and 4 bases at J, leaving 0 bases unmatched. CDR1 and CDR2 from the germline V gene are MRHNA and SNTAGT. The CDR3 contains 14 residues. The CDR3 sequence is CASSASGGADTQYF. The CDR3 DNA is TGTGCCAGCAGTGCTAGCGGGGGGGCAGATACGCAGTATTTT.

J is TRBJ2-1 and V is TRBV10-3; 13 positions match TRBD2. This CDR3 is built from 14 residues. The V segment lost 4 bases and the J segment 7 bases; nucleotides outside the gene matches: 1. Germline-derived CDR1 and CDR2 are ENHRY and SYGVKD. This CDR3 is CAISGTSGGNEQFF. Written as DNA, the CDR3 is TGTGCCATCAGTGGGACTAGCGGGGGTAATGAGCAGTTCTTC.

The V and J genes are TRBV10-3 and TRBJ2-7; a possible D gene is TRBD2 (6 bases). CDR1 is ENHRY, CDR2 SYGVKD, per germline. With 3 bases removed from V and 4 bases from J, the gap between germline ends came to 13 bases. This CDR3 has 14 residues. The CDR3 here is CAISDDGGGYEQYF. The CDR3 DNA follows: TGTGCCATCAGTGATGATGGTGGGGGGTACGAGCAGTACTTC.

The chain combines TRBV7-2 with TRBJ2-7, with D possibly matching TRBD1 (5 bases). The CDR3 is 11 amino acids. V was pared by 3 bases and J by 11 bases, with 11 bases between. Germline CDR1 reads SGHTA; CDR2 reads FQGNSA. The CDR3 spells CASSFTGFKYF. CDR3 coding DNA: TGTGCCAGCAGCTTCACAGGTTTTAAGTACTTC.

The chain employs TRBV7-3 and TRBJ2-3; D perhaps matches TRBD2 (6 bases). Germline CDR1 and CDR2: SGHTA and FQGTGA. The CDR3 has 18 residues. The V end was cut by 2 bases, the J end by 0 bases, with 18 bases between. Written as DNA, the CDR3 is TGTGCCAGCAGCTTACTCGCGGGACGCCCCGCTAGCACAGATACGCAGTATTTT. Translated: CASSLLAGRPASTDTQYF.

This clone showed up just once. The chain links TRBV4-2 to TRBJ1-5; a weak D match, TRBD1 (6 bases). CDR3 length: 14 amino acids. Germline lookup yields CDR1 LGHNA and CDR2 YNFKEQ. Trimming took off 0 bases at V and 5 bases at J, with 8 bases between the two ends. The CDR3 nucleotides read TGTGCCAGCAGCCAAGATGCAGGGGATCAGCCCCAGCATTTT. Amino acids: CASSQDAGDQPQHF.

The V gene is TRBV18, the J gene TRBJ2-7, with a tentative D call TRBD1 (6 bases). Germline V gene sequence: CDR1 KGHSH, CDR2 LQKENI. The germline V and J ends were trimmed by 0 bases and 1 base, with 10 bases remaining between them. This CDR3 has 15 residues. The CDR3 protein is CASSPPEDSSYEQYF. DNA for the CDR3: TGTGCCAGCTCACCACCCGAGGACAGTTCCTACGAGCAGTACTTC.

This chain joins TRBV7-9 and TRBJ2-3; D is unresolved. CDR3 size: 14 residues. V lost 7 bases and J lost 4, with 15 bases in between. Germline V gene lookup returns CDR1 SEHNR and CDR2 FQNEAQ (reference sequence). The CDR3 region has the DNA TGTGCCAGCACCGCCCAGGTAAACTCAGATACGCAGTATTTT. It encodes CASTAQVNSDTQYF.

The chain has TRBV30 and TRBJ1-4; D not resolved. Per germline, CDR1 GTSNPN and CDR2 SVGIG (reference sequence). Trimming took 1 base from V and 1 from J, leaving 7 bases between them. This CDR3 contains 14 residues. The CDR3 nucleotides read TGTGCCTGGAGTGCAGGACTAACTAATGAAAAACTGTTTTTT. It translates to CAWSAGLTNEKLFF.

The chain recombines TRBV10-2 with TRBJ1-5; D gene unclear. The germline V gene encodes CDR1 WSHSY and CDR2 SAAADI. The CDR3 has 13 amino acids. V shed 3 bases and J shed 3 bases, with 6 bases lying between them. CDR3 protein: CASSDQVNQPQHF. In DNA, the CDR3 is TGCGCCAGCAGTGATCAGGTCAATCAGCCCCAGCATTTT.